These 14 T cell receptor beta chains came from one sample sequenced in a study of control samples from healthy donors and cancer patients. This table comes from immunoSEQ multiplex PCR, and its TCRdb copy is limited to in-frame clones, with some not included. Here the sample spans 150,000 to 200,000 clones, around 90% being singletons. What was sequenced was blood. These receptors were taken from a woman between 35 and 50 years old in good health.

The chain joins TRBV29-1 to TRBJ1-1; TRBD1 matches at 10 bases. Germline lookup yields CDR1 SQVTM and CDR2 ANQGSEA. The CDR3 extends over 14 amino acids. Losses at the gene ends were 6 bases for V and 4 bases for J; bases not matched to a gene: 8. The CDR3 nucleotides are TGCAGCGTAACCGCCAGGACAGGGGGCACTGAAGCTTTCTTT. Translation gives CSVTARTGGTEAFF.

V gene TRBV5-1 combines with J gene TRBJ1-2; D ambiguous. CDR3 size: 12 residues. The germline V and J ends were trimmed by 0 bases and 4 bases, with 4 bases remaining between them. Germline CDR1 is SGHRS and CDR2 is YFSETQ. CDR3 loop: CASSLDAYGYTF. For the CDR3, the DNA is TGCGCCAGCAGCTTGGACGCCTATGGCTACACCTTC.

J is TRBJ1-6 and V is TRBV7-9; no firm D call. Trimming removed 4 bases from V and 7 bases from J, with 5 bases in between. The CDR3 has 12 amino acids. Germline values: CDR1 SEHNR, CDR2 FQNEAQ (reference sequence). CDR3 protein: CASSSDNSPLHF. Written as DNA, the CDR3 is TGTGCCAGCAGCTCCGACAATTCACCCCTCCACTTT.

The chain joins TRBV29-1 to TRBJ2-1, with D tentatively TRBD2 (5 bases). This CDR3 region has 14 residues. Looked up from germline, CDR1 is SQVTM and CDR2 is ANQGSEA. V lost 3 bases and J lost 0, with 9 bases in between. CDR3 bases: TGCAGCGTTGACCCGGGGAGCTCCTACAATGAGCAGTTCTTC. Its protein product is CSVDPGSSYNEQFF.

V usage is TRBV5-1 and J usage is TRBJ2-5; TRBD2 agrees at 7 bases. CDR1 is SGHRS and CDR2 is YFSETQ in the germline V gene. The length of the CDR3 is 15 residues. With 1 base clipped from V and 3 bases from J, the junction kept 6 bases outside the gene matches. The CDR3 DNA sequence: TGCGCCAGCAGCTTGACCACCGCGGGGGAAGAGACCCAGTACTTC. It encodes CASSLTTAGEETQYF.

The CDR3 bases are TGCGCCAGCAGCCTCAGACAGGGCCGGGAGACCCAGTACTTC. Translated: CASSLRQGRETQYF. This chain joins TRBV4-1 and TRBJ2-5, with 7 bases that match TRBD1. Trimming took 4 bases from V and 5 from J; bases not matched to a gene: 7. The CDR3 loop spans 14 amino acids. Per the germline V gene, CDR1 is MGHRA and CDR2 is YSYEKL.

This clone was seen just once. The V gene is TRBV6-4, the J gene TRBJ2-1, with D tentatively TRBD1 or TRBD2 (5 bases each). The CDR3 length is 11 residues. The germline gives CDR1 MRHNA, CDR2 SNTAGT. The V and J ends lost 5 bases and 9 bases respectively, with 8 bases between them. The CDR3 spells CASSRGSEQFF. CDR3 bases: TGTGCCAGCAGTCGGGGCAGTGAGCAGTTCTTC.

The chain uses TRBV2 and TRBJ2-7; 11 bases are shared with TRBD1. Germline V CDR1 and CDR2: SNHLY, FYNNEI. V lost 6 bases and J lost 3; bases outside the gene matches: 7. The CDR3 totals 15 residues. The CDR3 bases are TGTGCCAGCAGCCTCGGACAGGGGGCATTCTACGAGCAGTACTTC. It encodes CASSLGQGAFYEQYF.

The genes are TRBV5-1 and TRBJ2-5; D unclear. The CDR3 length is 11 residues. The ends were cut back, 4 bases at V and 1 base at J, with 2 bases in the middle. Germline V gene sequence: CDR1 SGHRS, CDR2 YFSETQ. CDR3 sequence (DNA): TGCGCCAGCAGCGGCCAAGAGACCCAGTACTTC. Its translation: CASSGQETQYF.

The chain employs TRBV18 and TRBJ2-4; 8 nucleotides line up with TRBD1. Germline V gene data show CDR1 as KGHSH and CDR2 as LQKENI. The CDR3 has 14 residues. Losses at the gene ends were 3 bases for V and 3 bases for J; bases not matched to a gene: 1. CDR3 sequence: CASSPTGGKNIQYF. The CDR3 region has the DNA TGTGCCAGCTCACCTACAGGGGGCAAAAACATTCAGTACTTC. The full variable domain, with the rest looked up from reference TRBV18 and TRBJ2-4, is NAGVMQNPRHLVRRRGQEARLRCSPMKGHSHVYWYRQLPEEGLKFMVYLQKENIIDESGMPKERFSAEFPKEGPSILRIQQVVRGDSAAYFCASSPTGGKNIQYFGAGTRLSVL.

CDR3 nucleotide sequence: TGTGCCAGCAGCTCCTCCGTTTCCACTAACTATGGCTACACCTTC. Its protein product is CASSSSVSTNYGYTF. This chain connects TRBV5-8 to TRBJ1-2; no clear D. Germline values: CDR1 SGHTS, CDR2 YDEGEE. The V end was cut by 3 bases, the J end by 0 bases, with 12 bases between. The CDR3 is 15 amino acids.

The table lists this clone with a few counts. The chain uses TRBV5-1 and TRBJ1-1; D ambiguous. From germline, CDR1 is SGHRS and CDR2 YFSETQ. The CDR3 is 14 residues long. The V gene lost 0 bases and the J gene lost 1 base, with 7 bases spanning the gap. Here the CDR3 DNA reads TGCGCCAGCAGCTTGGCCCCGGGGAACACTGAAGCTTTCTTT. It specifies CASSLAPGNTEAFF.

V gene TRBV29-1 combines with J gene TRBJ2-5; D call uncertain. Germline assignment: CDR1 SQVTM and CDR2 ANQGSEA. The V gene lost 6 bases and the J gene lost 5 bases, with 7 bases spanning the gap. This CDR3 region has 10 residues. CDR3 in DNA: TGCAGCGTAGAACTGGAGACCCAGTACTTC. Translating gives CSVELETQYF.

The J gene is TRBJ2-5, the V gene TRBV2; a possible D gene is TRBD2 (6 bases). The ends were cut back, 10 bases at V and 7 bases at J, with 25 bases in the middle. The CDR3 has 15 residues. Germline V gives CDR1 SNHLY, CDR2 FYNNEI. The CDR3 DNA reads TGTGCCACCGGCGGGACTTCTTCTCAGTCAGGGACCCAGTACTTC. Its translation is CATGGTSSQSGTQYF.